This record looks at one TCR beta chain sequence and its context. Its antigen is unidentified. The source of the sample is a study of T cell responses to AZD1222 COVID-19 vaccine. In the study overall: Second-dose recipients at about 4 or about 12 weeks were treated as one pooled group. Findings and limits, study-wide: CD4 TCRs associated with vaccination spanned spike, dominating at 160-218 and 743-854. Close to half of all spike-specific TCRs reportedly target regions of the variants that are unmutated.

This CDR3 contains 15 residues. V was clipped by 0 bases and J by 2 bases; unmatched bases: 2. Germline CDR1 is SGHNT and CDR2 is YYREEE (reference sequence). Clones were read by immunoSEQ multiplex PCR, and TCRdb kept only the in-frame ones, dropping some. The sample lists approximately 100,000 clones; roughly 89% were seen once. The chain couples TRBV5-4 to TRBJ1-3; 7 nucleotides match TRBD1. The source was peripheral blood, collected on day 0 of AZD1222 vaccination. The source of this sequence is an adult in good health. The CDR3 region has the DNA TGTGCCAGCAGCTTGGCCGGACAGGCTGGAAACACCATATATTTT. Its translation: CASSLAGQAGNTIYF.